The TCR beta chain under discussion was sequenced for a study of CD8+ T cells in alopecia areata. The wider study: Twice a day, 5 to 10 mg of oral tofacitinib was administered to treated patients. Percentage of affected scalp area was the basis on which treated patients' severity was scored.

Trimming stripped 4 bases from V and 5 bases from J, with 8 bases between. The CDR3 runs 12 residues. Looked up from germline, CDR1 is SQVTM and CDR2 is ANQGSEA. cDNA reverse transcribed from extracted RNA served as the sequencing template. Sequencing used immunoSEQ multiplex PCR; TCRdb keeps in-frame clones, though not all of them. The sample holds some 190,000 clones; roughly 60% are singletons and the top ten take under 1.2%. Treatment reported: oral pan-JAK inhibitor, 5-10 mg twice daily. The genes are TRBV29-1 and TRBJ2-2; D ambiguous. Material: CD4+ T cells sorted from blood, obtained at week 24, from a patient treated with tofacitinib. This sequence originates from a human donor with alopecia areata. The CDR3 bases are TGCAGCGTTGTAGGGCTTACCGGGGAGCTGTTTTTT. Translated: CSVVGLTGELFF.